This record concerns one T cell receptor beta chain sequence. Profiling relied on immunoSEQ multiplex PCR, and the TCRdb table lists in-frame clones only, not all of them. Among 50,000 to 65,000 clones listed, approximately 83% were seen once. These data originate in a study of blood T cell repertoires in COVID-19. Study background: T cells, B-cell-depleted T cells, or PBMCs supplied cDNA or gDNA.

The sequenced material came from peripheral blood. This clonotype originated in a human donor in a cohort sampled during active COVID-19.

The CDR3 protein is CAWTGQGGQPQHF. Written as DNA, the CDR3 is TGTGCCTGGACCGGACAGGGGGGCCAGCCCCAGCATTTT. The chain joins TRBV30 to TRBJ1-5, with 10 bases aligning to TRBD1. This CDR3 contains 13 residues. Trimming took 4 bases from V and 7 from J; bases not matched to a gene: 4. Germline values: CDR1 GTSNPN, CDR2 SVGIG (reference sequence).